This T cell receptor beta chain was identified during a study of blood T cell repertoires in COVID-19. Repertoires were generated with immunoSEQ multiplex PCR, while TCRdb's copy carries only in-frame clones and drops some. The table records roughly 250,000 clones, 84% of them present only once. Trimming removed 4 bases from V and 6 bases from J, with 11 bases in between. CDR3 length: 13 residues. The germline V gene encodes CDR1 SGHRS and CDR2 YFSETQ. The rearrangement uses TRBV5-1 and TRBJ1-5; D uncertain. This TCR was recovered from a man between 45 and 60 years old with acute or convalescent COVID-19. Material for sequencing was peripheral blood. CDR3 coding DNA: TGCGCCAGCAGCGTATATGCGGGTCAGCCCCAGCATTTT. Translating gives CASSVYAGQPQHF. The full variable domain, completed using reference TRBV5-1 and TRBJ1-5, is KAGVTQTPRYLIKTRGQQVTLSCSPISGHRSVSWYQQTPGQGLQFLFEYFSETQRNKGNFPGRFSGRQFSNSRSEMNVSTLELGDSALYLCASSVYAGQPQHFGDGTRLSIL.